In its sample, the clone carrying this TCR beta chain was seen many times. There are 13 residues in the CDR3. With 7 bases clipped from V and 11 bases from J, the junction kept 11 bases outside the gene matches. TCRdb used MiXCR to reprocess the 5' RACE reads, holding one entry per CDR3 protein. The table includes tens of thousands of distinct CDR3 sequences, 26% detected once. The chain combines TRBV12-3 or TRBV12-4 with TRBJ1-1, with 9 bases lining up with TRBD1. The TCR sequence derives from a female donor with breast cancer. The sequenced material came from naive CD4+ T cells sorted from a lymph node. Indicated subset: naive CD4+ T cells, CD4+CD45RA+CD25-. CDR3 bases: TGTGCCAGCACACACTACGGGACAGGGTTGGCTTTCTTT. It specifies CASTHYGTGLAFF.